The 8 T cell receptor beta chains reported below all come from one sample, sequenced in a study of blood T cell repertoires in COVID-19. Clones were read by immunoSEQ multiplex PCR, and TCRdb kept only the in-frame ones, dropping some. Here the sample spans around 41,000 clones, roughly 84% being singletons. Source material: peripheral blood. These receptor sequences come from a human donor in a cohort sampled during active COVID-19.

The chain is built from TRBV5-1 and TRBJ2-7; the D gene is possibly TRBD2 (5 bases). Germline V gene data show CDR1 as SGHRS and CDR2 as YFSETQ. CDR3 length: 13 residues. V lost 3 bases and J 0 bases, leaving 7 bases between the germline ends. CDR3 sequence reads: CASSSGNSYEQYF. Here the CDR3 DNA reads TGCGCCAGCAGCTCCGGGAACTCCTACGAGCAGTACTTC.

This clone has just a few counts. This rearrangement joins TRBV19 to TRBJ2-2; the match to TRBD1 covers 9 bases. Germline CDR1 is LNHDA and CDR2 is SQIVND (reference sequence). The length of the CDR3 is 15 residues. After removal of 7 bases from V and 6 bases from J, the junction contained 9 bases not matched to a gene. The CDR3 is CASTSAGTGPGELFF. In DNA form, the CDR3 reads TGTGCCAGTACCTCAGCCGGGACAGGGCCCGGGGAGCTGTTTTTT.

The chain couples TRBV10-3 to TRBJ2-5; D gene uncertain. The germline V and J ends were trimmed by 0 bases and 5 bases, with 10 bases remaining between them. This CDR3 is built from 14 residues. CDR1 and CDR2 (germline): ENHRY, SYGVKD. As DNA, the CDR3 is TGTGCCATCAGTGAGTCGGCCAGGAAGGAGACCCAGTACTTC. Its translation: CAISESARKETQYF.

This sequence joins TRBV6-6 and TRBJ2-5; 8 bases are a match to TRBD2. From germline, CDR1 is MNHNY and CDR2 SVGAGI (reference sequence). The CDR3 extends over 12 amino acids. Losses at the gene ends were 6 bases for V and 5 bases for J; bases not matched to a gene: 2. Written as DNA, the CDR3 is TGTGCCAGCAGCTCGGGGGGGGAGACCCAGTACTTC. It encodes CASSSGGETQYF.

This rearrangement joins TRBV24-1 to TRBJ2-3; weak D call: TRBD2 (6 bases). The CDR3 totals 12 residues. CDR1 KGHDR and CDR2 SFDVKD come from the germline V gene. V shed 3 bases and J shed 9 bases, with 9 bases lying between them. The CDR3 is CATSDGGETQYF. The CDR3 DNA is TGTGCCACCAGTGATGGCGGGGAAACGCAGTATTTT.

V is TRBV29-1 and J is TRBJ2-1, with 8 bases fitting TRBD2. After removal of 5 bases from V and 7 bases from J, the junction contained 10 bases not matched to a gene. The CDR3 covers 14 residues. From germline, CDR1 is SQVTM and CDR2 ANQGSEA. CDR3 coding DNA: TGCAGCGTTACGCCGGGAGGGGCGCGGAATGAGCAGTTCTTC. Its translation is CSVTPGGARNEQFF.

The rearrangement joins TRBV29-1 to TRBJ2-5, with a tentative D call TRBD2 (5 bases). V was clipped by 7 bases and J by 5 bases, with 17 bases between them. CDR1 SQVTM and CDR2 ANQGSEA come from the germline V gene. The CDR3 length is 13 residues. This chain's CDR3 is CSALGPGLETQYF. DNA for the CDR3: TGCAGCGCACTAGGGCCCGGCCTGGAGACCCAGTACTTC.

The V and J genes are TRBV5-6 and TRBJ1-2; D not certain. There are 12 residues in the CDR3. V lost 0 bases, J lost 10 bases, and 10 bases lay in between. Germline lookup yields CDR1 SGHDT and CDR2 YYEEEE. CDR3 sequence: CASSLGQAIYTF. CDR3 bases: TGTGCCAGCAGCTTGGGGCAGGCGATCTACACCTTC.